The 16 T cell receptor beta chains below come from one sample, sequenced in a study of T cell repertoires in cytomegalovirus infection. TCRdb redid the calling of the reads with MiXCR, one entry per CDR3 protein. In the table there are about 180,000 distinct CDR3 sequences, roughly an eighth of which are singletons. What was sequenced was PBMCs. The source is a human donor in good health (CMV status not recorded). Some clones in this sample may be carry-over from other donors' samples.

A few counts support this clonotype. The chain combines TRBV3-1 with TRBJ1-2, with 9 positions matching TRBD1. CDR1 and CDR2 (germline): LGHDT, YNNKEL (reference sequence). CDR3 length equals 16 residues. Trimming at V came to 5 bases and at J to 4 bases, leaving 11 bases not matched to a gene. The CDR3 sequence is CASSEHTGGAIYGYTF. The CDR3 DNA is TGTGCCAGCAGCGAACATACAGGGGGCGCGATCTATGGCTACACCTTC.

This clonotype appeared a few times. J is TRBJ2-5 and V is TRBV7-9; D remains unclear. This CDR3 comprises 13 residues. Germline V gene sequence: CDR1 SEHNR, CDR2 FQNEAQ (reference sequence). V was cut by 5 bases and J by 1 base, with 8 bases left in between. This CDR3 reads CASSPRAQETQYF. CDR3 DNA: TGTGCCAGCAGCCCCCGGGCCCAAGAGACCCAGTACTTC.

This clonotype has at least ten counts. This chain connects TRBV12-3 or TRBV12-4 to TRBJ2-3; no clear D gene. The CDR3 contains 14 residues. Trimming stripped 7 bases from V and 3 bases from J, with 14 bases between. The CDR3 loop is CASTLGGRTDTQYF. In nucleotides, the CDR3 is TGTGCCAGCACCTTGGGCGGAAGAACAGATACGCAGTATTTT.

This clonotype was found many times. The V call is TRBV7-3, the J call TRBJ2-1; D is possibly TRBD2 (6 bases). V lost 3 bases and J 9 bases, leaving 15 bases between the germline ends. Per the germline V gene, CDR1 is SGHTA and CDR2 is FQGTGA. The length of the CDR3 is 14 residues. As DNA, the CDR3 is TGTGCCAGCAGCTTGACCCGAGGAGGGACTGAGCAGTTCTTC. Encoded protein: CASSLTRGGTEQFF.

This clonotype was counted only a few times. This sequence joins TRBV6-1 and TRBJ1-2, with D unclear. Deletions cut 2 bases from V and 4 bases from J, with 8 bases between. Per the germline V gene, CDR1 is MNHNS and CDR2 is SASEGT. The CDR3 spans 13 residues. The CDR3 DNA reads TGTGCCAGCAGTGAATCCAGAACCTATGGCTACACCTTC. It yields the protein CASSESRTYGYTF.

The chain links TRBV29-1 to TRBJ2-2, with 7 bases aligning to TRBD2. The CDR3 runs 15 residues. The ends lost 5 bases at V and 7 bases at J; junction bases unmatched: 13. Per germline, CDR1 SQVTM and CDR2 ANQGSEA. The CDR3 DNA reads TGCAGCGTTTCAGTTTTCGGGACTACCAACGGGGAGCTGTTTTTT. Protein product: CSVSVFGTTNGELFF.

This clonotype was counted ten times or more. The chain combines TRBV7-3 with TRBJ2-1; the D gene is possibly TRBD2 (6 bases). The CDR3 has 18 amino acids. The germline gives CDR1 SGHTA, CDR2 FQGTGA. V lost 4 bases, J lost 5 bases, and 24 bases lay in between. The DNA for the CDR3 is TGTGCCAGCAGCTCGACCCTCGACTTGGCGGGATCGAACAATGAGCAGTTCTTC. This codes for CASSSTLDLAGSNNEQFF.

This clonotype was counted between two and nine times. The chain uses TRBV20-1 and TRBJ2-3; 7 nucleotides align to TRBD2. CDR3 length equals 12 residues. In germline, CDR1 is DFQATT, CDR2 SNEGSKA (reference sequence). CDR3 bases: TGCAGCCCAAGCGGGGGCACAGATACGCAGTATTTT. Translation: CSPSGGTDTQYF.

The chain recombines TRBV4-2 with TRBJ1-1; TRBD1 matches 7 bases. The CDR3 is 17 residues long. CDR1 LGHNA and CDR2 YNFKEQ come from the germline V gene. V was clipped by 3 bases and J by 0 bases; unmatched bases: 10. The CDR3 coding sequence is TGTGCCAGCAGCCAGTTTGGGACAGAGACCATGAACACTGAAGCTTTCTTT. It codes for CASSQFGTETMNTEAFF.

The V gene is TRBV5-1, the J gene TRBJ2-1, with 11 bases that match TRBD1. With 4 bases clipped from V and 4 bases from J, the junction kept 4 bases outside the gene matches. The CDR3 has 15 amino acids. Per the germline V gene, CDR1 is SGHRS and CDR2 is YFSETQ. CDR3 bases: TGCGCCAGCAGCACGGGGACAGGGGGATACAATGAGCAGTTCTTC. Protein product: CASSTGTGGYNEQFF.

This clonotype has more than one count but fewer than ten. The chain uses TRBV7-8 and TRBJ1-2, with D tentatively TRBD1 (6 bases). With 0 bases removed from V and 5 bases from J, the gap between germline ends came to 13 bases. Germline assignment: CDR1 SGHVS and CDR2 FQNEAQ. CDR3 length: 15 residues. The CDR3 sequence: CASSLAGHSLYGYTF. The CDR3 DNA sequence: TGTGCCAGCAGCTTAGCGGGACATTCCCTTTATGGCTACACCTTC.

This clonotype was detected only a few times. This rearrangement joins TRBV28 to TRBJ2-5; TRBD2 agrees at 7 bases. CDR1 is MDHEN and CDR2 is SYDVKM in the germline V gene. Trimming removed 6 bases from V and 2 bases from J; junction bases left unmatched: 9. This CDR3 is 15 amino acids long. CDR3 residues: CASSPGAGRQETQYF. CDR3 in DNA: TGTGCCAGCAGCCCCGGAGCGGGGAGGCAAGAGACCCAGTACTTC.

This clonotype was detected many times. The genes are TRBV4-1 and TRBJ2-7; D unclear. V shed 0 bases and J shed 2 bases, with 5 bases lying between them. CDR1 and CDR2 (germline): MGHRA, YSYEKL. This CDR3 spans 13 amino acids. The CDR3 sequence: CASSQENPYEQYF. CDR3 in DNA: TGCGCCAGCAGCCAAGAAAACCCCTACGAGCAGTACTTC.

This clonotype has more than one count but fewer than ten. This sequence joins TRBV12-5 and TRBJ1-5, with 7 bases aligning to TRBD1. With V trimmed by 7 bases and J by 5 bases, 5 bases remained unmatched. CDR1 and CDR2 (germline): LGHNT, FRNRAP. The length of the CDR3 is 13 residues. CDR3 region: CASAQGHYQPQHF. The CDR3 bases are TGTGCTAGTGCACAGGGGCACTATCAGCCCCAGCATTTT.

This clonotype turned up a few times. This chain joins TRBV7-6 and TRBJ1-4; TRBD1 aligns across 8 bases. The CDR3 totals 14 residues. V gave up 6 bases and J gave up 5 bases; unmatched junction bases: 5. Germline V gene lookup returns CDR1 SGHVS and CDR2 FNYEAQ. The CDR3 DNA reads TGTGCCAGCAGATCCGGGACAGGAAATGAAAAACTGTTTTTT. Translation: CASRSGTGNEKLFF.

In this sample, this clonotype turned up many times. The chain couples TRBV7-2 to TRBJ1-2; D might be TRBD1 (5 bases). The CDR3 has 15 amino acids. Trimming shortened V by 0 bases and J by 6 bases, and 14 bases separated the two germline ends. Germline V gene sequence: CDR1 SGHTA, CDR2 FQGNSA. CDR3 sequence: CASSLAGATIDGYTF. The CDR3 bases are TGTGCCAGCAGCTTAGCAGGGGCAACCATCGATGGCTACACCTTC.